The present TCR beta chain was sequenced within a study of siplizumab effects on memory and regulatory T cells. About this clone itself: Its antigen remains unidentified.

Study findings and constraints: Alloreactive sequences traceable to unstimulated CD4+ memory cells declined significantly under siplizumab.

Sequencing used immunoSEQ multiplex PCR; TCRdb keeps in-frame clones, though not all of them. The sample lists 90,000 to 140,000 clones, about 93% occurring once. This sequence originates from a human donor in good health. The sequencing input was CD4+ T cells sorted from blood.

This chain's CDR3 is CAWSVVFLDRPGYTF. The CDR3 DNA sequence: TGTGCCTGGAGTGTAGTTTTCTTGGACAGGCCTGGCTACACCTTC. V usage is TRBV30 and J usage is TRBJ1-2, with 7 bases fitting TRBD1. The germline gives CDR1 GTSNPN, CDR2 SVGIG (reference sequence). The ends lost 0 bases at V and 7 bases at J; junction bases unmatched: 11. The CDR3 consists of 15 residues.